The subject of this entry is one T cell receptor beta chain. The antigen is undetermined. The data originate from a study of Graves' ophthalmopathy and Graves' hyperthyroidism. Points from the study as a whole: With a specificity of roughly 72% and a sensitivity of about 69%, the model predicted ophthalmopathy progression.

RNA transcripts were the source from which TCR beta CDR3 regions were amplified. HTBI-primed RT-PCR formed the first round, and a multiplex PCR formed the second. A single record per CDR3 protein comes from TCRdb applying MiXCR to the multiplex PCR reads. The repertoire includes about 550,000 distinct CDR3 sequences, about two fifths of them detected once, and around 4.6% sits in the top ten. Clinical symptoms, serum thyroxine, TRAb, thyroid ultrasound and orbital computed tomography formed the basis of diagnosis. This sequence originates from an adult man with Graves' hyperthyroidism. Sequencing was carried out using peripheral blood or thyroid tissue (not recorded which).

The CDR3 DNA is TGCAGCGTTGAGGGGGGACAGGGGGTTCAGCCCCAGCATTTT. Its protein is CSVEGGQGVQPQHF. The J gene is TRBJ1-5, the V gene TRBV29-1, with 11 bases identical to TRBD1. The CDR3 is 14 amino acids. The ends lost 3 bases at V and 6 bases at J; junction bases unmatched: 4. Per germline, CDR1 SQVTM and CDR2 ANQGSEA.